This T cell receptor beta chain was profiled in a study of CD8 T cells in ankylosing spondylitis. The CDR3 totals 15 residues. Germline V gene sequence: CDR1 SGHRS, CDR2 YFSETQ. Trimming pared 0 bases from V and 5 bases from J, leaving 11 bases between. TCRdb analysed the 5' RACE reads with MiXCR anew, one entry per CDR3 protein. The data hold 500,000 to 650,000 distinct CDR3 sequences, with roughly 5.3% observed a single time. At least ten counts were recorded for this clonotype. Its antigen is unknown. Study-wide results and limits: It appeared that ankylosing spondylitis blood was characterized by a TCR beta motif of roughly 8 highly homologous variants. The clones that were linked to disease were reported to be significantly enriched in matched synovial fluid samples from ankylosing spondylitis patients.

Sequenced input: blood, either unsorted or a sorted T cell fraction (not recorded which). This chain joins TRBV5-1 and TRBJ2-2, with D uncertain. The sequence was obtained from a male donor with ankylosing spondylitis. The CDR3 coding sequence is TGCGCCAGCAGCTTGGATGGCCGCGTAACCGGGGAGCTGTTTTTT. Translation gives CASSLDGRVTGELFF.